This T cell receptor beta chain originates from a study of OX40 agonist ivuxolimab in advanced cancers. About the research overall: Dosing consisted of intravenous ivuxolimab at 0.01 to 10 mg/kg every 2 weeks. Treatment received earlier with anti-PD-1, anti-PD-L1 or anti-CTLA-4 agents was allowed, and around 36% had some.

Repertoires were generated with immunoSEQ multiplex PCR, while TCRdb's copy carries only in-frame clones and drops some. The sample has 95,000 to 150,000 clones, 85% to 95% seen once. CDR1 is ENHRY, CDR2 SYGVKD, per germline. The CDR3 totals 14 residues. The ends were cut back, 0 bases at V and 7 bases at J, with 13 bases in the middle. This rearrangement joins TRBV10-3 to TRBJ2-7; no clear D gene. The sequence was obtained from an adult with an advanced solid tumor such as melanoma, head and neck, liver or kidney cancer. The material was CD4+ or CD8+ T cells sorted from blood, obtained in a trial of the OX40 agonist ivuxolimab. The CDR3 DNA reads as TGTGCCATCAGTGAGTCTGCCAAGCTGGGGGAGCAGTACTTC. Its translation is CAISESAKLGEQYF.